The 28 T cell receptor beta chains presented below share a single source sample, sequenced in a study of T-cell reconstitution after alpha-beta-depleted transplantation in children. Using unique molecular identifiers, the investigators prepared the TCRbeta library. MiXCR was run by TCRdb on the PCR reads, yielding one entry per CDR3 protein. The sample consists of approximately 240,000 distinct CDR3 sequences, around 8.9% of them appearing once. This sample comprised PBMCs from the stem cell graft donor, obtained from the stem cell graft. These receptors came from a human donor who donated a stem cell graft to a child with SCID.

This clonotype has a count of ten or more. The chain recombines TRBV10-3 with TRBJ2-7; D possibly corresponds to TRBD2 (5 bases). With 6 bases removed from V and 0 bases from J, the gap between germline ends came to 12 bases. CDR1 is ENHRY and CDR2 is SYGVKD in the germline V gene. The CDR3 extends over 14 amino acids. The CDR3 nucleotides are TGTGCCATCAGCGCCCAGCGGAGCTCCTACGAGCAGTACTTC. It codes for CAISAQRSSYEQYF.

This clonotype has ten or more counts. J is TRBJ1-1 and V is TRBV5-1; D is unresolved. V was trimmed by 0 bases and J by 0 bases, leaving 9 bases between them. The CDR3 consists of 15 residues. Germline CDR1 and CDR2: SGHRS and YFSETQ. The CDR3 loop is CASSLAVSVNTEAFF. DNA for the CDR3: TGCGCCAGCAGCTTGGCGGTCAGCGTGAACACTGAAGCTTTCTTT.

This chain links TRBV10-3 with TRBJ2-1, with D possibly being TRBD2 (5 bases). The V end lost 7 bases, the J end lost 0 bases, and 10 bases lay between the germline ends. Germline CDR1 is ENHRY and CDR2 is SYGVKD. CDR3 length equals 14 residues. DNA for the CDR3: TGTGCCATCACCGGGGATCTCTCCTACAATGAGCAGTTCTTC. This sequence encodes CAITGDLSYNEQFF.

A word on this clonotype: A read error may produce the germline difference seen at one junction end. The chain uses TRBV18 and TRBJ2-3; D is unresolved. Germline loops: CDR1 KGHSH, CDR2 LQKENI. This CDR3 has 12 residues. DNA for the CDR3: TGTGTCAGCTCACCCCGCACAGATACGCAGTATTTT. It translates to CVSSPRTDTQYF.

This clonotype was found many times. DNA for the CDR3: TGCAGTGCAACTCACCGGGACTACTCCTACAATGAGCAGTTCTTC. Amino acid sequence: CSATHRDYSYNEQFF. The V call is TRBV20-1, the J call TRBJ2-1; 7 bases align to TRBD2. Germline V gene sequence: CDR1 DFQATT, CDR2 SNEGSKA (reference sequence). The trim removed 6 bases at V and 0 bases at J, leaving 8 bases unmatched. The CDR3 is 15 residues long.

This clonotype was recorded at least ten times. The chain links TRBV6-4 to TRBJ2-3, with 12 bases matching TRBD2. The CDR3 covers 16 residues. V shed 4 bases and J 4 bases; nucleotides not matched to a gene: 6. The V gene's germline CDR1 is MRHNA and CDR2 SNTAGT. The CDR3 bases are TGTGCCAGCAGTGCCTCACTAGCGGGGGGCCCAGATACGCAGTATTTT. Translation gives CASSASLAGGPDTQYF.

This clonotype was seen repeatedly, ten times or more. This chain links TRBV18 with TRBJ1-1; no firm D call. The V end lost 0 bases, the J end lost 5 bases, and 13 bases lay between the germline ends. Germline-derived CDR1 and CDR2 are KGHSH and LQKENI. There are 15 residues in the CDR3. Here the CDR3 DNA reads TGTGCCAGCTCACCACCGTCCGGGGTTGGAACTGAAGCTTTCTTT. Its translation: CASSPPSGVGTEAFF.

This clonotype was picked up a small number of times. The J gene is TRBJ1-1, the V gene TRBV2; 7 bases map to TRBD1. CDR1 is SNHLY, CDR2 FYNNEI, per germline. CDR3 length: 10 residues. V dropped 8 bases and J dropped 7; count of bases not matched to a gene: 1. This CDR3 reads CASGTVEAFF. CDR3 in DNA: TGTGCCAGCGGGACAGTTGAAGCTTTCTTT.

This clonotype has at least ten counts. The chain is built from TRBV20-1 and TRBJ2-1; 8 bases agree with TRBD2. CDR3 length: 14 amino acids. CDR1 is DFQATT and CDR2 is SNEGSKA in the germline V gene (reference sequence). Trimming cost V 4 bases and J 6 bases; bases outside gene matches: 8. CDR3 in amino acids: CSAKPGLDTNEQFF. The CDR3 bases are TGCAGTGCTAAACCGGGACTAGACACCAATGAGCAGTTCTTC.

This clonotype showed up just once. Just one base apart from a much larger clone, this may be a read error. The chain is built from TRBV5-5 and TRBJ2-1; D not certain. Per the germline V gene, CDR1 is SGHKS and CDR2 is YYEKEE (reference sequence). The CDR3 covers 14 residues. The CDR3 bases are TGTGCCAGCAGCTTGGTAGTTACAACCAATGAGCAGCTCTTC. Its translation is CASSLVVTTNEQLF. Full variable domain (rest looked up from reference TRBV5-5 and TRBJ2-1): DAGVTQSPTHLIKTRGQQVTLRCSPISGHKSVSWYQQVLGQGPQFIFQYYEKEERGRGNFPDRFSARQFPNYSSELNVNALLLGDSALYLCASSLVVTTNEQLFGPGTRLTVL.

At least ten counts were recorded for this clonotype. The V and J genes are TRBV6-5 and TRBJ2-5; 11 positions agree with TRBD2. This CDR3 has 15 residues. V trimming: 6 bases; J trimming: 6 bases; junction bases outside the gene matches: 9. The germline CDR1 and CDR2 sequences are MNHEY and SVGAGI. Here the CDR3 DNA reads TGTGCCAGCAGCCCTCGACTAGCGGGGTGGAAGACCCAGTACTTC. Its protein is CASSPRLAGWKTQYF.

The chain is built from TRBV5-1 and TRBJ2-7; D remains unclear. Trimming took off 4 bases at V and 5 bases at J, with 16 bases between the two ends. This CDR3 is 14 amino acids long. Germline V gene data show CDR1 as SGHRS and CDR2 as YFSETQ. The CDR3 nucleotides are TGCGCCAGCAGCCCGGAAGTGGGGTACGACGAGCAGTACTTC. Protein product: CASSPEVGYDEQYF.

The chain is built from TRBV20-1 and TRBJ1-6; D is possibly TRBD1 (6 bases). V dropped 4 bases and J dropped 9 bases, with 19 bases sitting between them. Germline V gene data show CDR1 as DFQATT and CDR2 as SNEGSKA (reference sequence). CDR3 length: 15 residues. The CDR3 sequence is CSAIDRDNLGSPLHF. The CDR3 coding sequence is TGCAGTGCTATTGACCGGGACAACCTGGGTTCACCCCTCCACTTT.

This clonotype was detected ten times or more. V is TRBV6-2 or TRBV6-3 and J is TRBJ2-7, with D perhaps matching TRBD1 (6 bases). CDR3 length equals 15 residues. Germline V gene sequence: CDR1 MNHEY, CDR2 SVGEGT. V was clipped by 4 bases and J by 2 bases, with 15 bases between them. CDR3 amino acids: CASSSRDIRTYEQYF. As DNA, the CDR3 is TGTGCCAGCAGTTCGAGGGACATCCGAACCTACGAGCAGTACTTC.

This clonotype was counted at least ten times. The chain links TRBV5-1 to TRBJ2-3; D is perhaps TRBD2 (6 bases). The V gene lost 0 bases and the J gene lost 3 bases, with 8 bases spanning the gap. This CDR3 comprises 14 residues. Germline assignment: CDR1 SGHRS and CDR2 YFSETQ. The CDR3 DNA is TGCGCCAGCAGCTTGGTGCGGGAAACAGATACGCAGTATTTT. Translating gives CASSLVRETDTQYF. The variable domain in full, completed from reference TRBV5-1 and TRBJ2-3, reads KAGVTQTPRYLIKTRGQQVTLSCSPISGHRSVSWYQQTPGQGLQFLFEYFSETQRNKGNFPGRFSGRQFSNSRSEMNVSTLELGDSALYLCASSLVRETDTQYFGPGTRLTVL.

This chain links TRBV12-3 or TRBV12-4 with TRBJ2-7; TRBD1 matches at 9 bases. This CDR3 spans 15 amino acids. Losses at the gene ends were 1 base for V and 5 bases for J; bases not matched to a gene: 6. For the CDR3, the DNA is TGTGCCAGCAGTTTAGTGGGGGACAGGGCCCACGAGCAGTACTTC. Its protein is CASSLVGDRAHEQYF.

This clonotype was seen at least ten times. This chain joins TRBV5-1 and TRBJ1-1; possible D gene TRBD1, 5 bases. This CDR3 has 16 amino acids. The V gene lost 0 bases and the J gene lost 3 bases, with 15 bases spanning the gap. The germline V gene encodes CDR1 SGHRS and CDR2 YFSETQ. DNA of the CDR3: TGCGCCAGCAGCTTGGGGAGGGGTGAGGGGTACACTGAAGCTTTCTTT. Its protein is CASSLGRGEGYTEAFF.

In this sample, this clonotype turned up many times. The genes are TRBV20-1 and TRBJ2-3, with D uncertain. The V end lost 1 base, the J end lost 5 bases, and 7 bases lay between the germline ends. CDR1 DFQATT and CDR2 SNEGSKA come from the germline V gene (reference sequence). The CDR3 contains 12 residues. CDR3 nucleotide sequence: TGCAGTGCTAGAGTCGCTATAGATACGCAGTATTTT. Translation: CSARVAIDTQYF.

This clonotype was found many times. The chain has TRBV20-1 and TRBJ2-7; tentatively, D is TRBD1 (6 bases). V dropped 6 bases and J dropped 0 bases, with 12 bases sitting between them. Germline CDR1 is DFQATT and CDR2 is SNEGSKA (reference sequence). CDR3 size: 13 residues. CDR3 bases: TGCAGTGCGGGGGACAAAGACTCCTACGAGCAGTACTTC. Encoded protein: CSAGDKDSYEQYF.

This clonotype was detected many times. V and J are TRBV12-3 or TRBV12-4 and TRBJ1-2, with TRBD1 as a possible D gene (5 bases). The CDR3 length is 13 residues. Trimming removed 6 bases at V and 7 bases at J, with 15 bases between. The CDR3 is CASSHQGMGGYTF. The CDR3 nucleotides read TGTGCCAGCAGCCATCAGGGAATGGGTGGCTACACCTTC.

This clonotype was seen at least ten times. The rearrangement uses TRBV28 and TRBJ1-2; TRBD1 aligns across 9 bases. The CDR3 length is 14 residues. In germline, CDR1 is MDHEN, CDR2 SYDVKM. Trimming cost V 6 bases and J 2 bases; bases outside gene matches: 4. This CDR3 reads CASSEQGANYGYTF. CDR3 nucleotides: TGTGCCAGCAGCGAACAGGGGGCAAACTATGGCTACACCTTC.

This clonotype was counted many times. The rearrangement links TRBV4-3 to TRBJ1-1, with D perhaps matching TRBD1 (5 bases). CDR1 and CDR2 (germline): LGHNA, YSLEER. This CDR3 region has 15 residues. Trimming pared 3 bases from V and 0 bases from J, leaving 11 bases between. CDR3 DNA sequence: TGCGCCAGCAGCCACCTTGGGGCCATGAACACTGAAGCTTTCTTT. Translation: CASSHLGAMNTEAFF.

At least ten counts were recorded for this clonotype. J is TRBJ2-2 and V is TRBV5-1; possibly TRBD1 for D (6 bases). The CDR3 is 15 amino acids. Between the trimmed V and J ends, which lost 4 bases and 0 bases, there was a span of 10 bases. CDR1 is SGHRS, CDR2 YFSETQ, per germline. CDR3 bases: TGCGCCAGCAGCGATGACAGGCCGAACACCGGGGAGCTGTTTTTT. It codes for CASSDDRPNTGELFF.

This clonotype appeared many times. V gene TRBV11-2 combines with J gene TRBJ2-1; 8 bases line up with TRBD2. From germline, CDR1 is SGHAT and CDR2 FQNNGV. V gave up 1 base and J gave up 8 bases; unmatched junction bases: 10. This CDR3 spans 16 amino acids. Here the CDR3 DNA reads TGTGCCAGCAGCTTAGTTAGGGCTAGCGGGTGGGATGAGCAGTTCTTC. It is translated as CASSLVRASGWDEQFF. The full variable domain, completed using reference TRBV11-2 and TRBJ2-1, is EAGVAQSPRYKIIEKRQSVAFWCNPISGHATLYWYQQILGQGPKLLIQFQNNGVVDDSQLPKDRFSAERLKGVDSTLKIQPAKLEDSAVYLCASSLVRASGWDEQFFGPGTRLTVL.

In this sample, this clonotype turned up many times. CDR3 bases: TGTGCCAGCAGCTTAGGGGAGTATTTT. This encodes CASSLGEYF. The chain combines TRBV7-9 with TRBJ2-3; D is ambiguous. The CDR3 contains 9 residues. Trimming took 1 base from V and 13 from J, leaving 3 bases between them. Germline CDR1 SEHNR, CDR2 FQNEAQ (reference sequence).

This clonotype was counted at least ten times. The V and J genes are TRBV6-5 and TRBJ1-1, with a tentative D call TRBD1 (6 bases). The germline gives CDR1 MNHEY, CDR2 SVGAGI. V was pared by 4 bases and J by 3 bases, with 15 bases between. There are 15 residues in the CDR3. The CDR3 bases are TGTGCCAGCAGTTTAGTCGGACCAGGGGACACTGAAGCTTTCTTT. Protein product: CASSLVGPGDTEAFF.

This clonotype was detected ten times or more. V is TRBV20-1 and J is TRBJ2-1; D might be TRBD1 (6 bases). V was pared by 2 bases and J by 5 bases, with 10 bases between. The germline V gene encodes CDR1 DFQATT and CDR2 SNEGSKA (reference sequence). The CDR3 consists of 13 residues. The chain's CDR3 is CSARSWGHNEQFF. DNA for the CDR3: TGCAGTGCTAGAAGCTGGGGGCACAATGAGCAGTTCTTC.

Many counts were recorded for this clonotype. V usage is TRBV5-1 and J usage is TRBJ1-4; 10 bases are a match to TRBD1. V lost 1 base and J lost 3; bases outside the gene matches: 15. The CDR3 runs 20 residues. Per germline, CDR1 SGHRS and CDR2 YFSETQ. In DNA, the CDR3 is TGCGCCAGCAGCTTGACTTTCCTAGACAGGGGGCGTCGGGCTAATGAAAAACTGTTTTTT. Protein sequence: CASSLTFLDRGRRANEKLFF.